The 30 T cell receptor beta chains below all came from one sample that was sequenced in a study of T cell responses to AZD1222 COVID-19 vaccine. TCRdb keeps only in-frame clones here, not all; method: immunoSEQ multiplex PCR. This table holds 80,000 to 100,000 clones, over 85% found once. Material: peripheral blood, obtained on day 0 of AZD1222 vaccination. All receptors derive from an adult in good health.

This sequence joins TRBV4-2 and TRBJ1-3, with TRBD1 identical over 10 bases. V shed 4 bases and J 3 bases; nucleotides not matched to a gene: 6. This CDR3 comprises 16 residues. The germline CDR1 and CDR2 sequences are LGHNA and YNFKEQ. The CDR3 spells CASSRLDRGDGNTIYF. The CDR3 DNA sequence: TGTGCCAGCAGCCGACTGGACAGGGGGGATGGAAACACCATATATTTT.

The V call is TRBV29-1, the J call TRBJ1-1; a weak D match, TRBD1 (5 bases). Deletions cut 4 bases from V and 2 bases from J, with 11 bases between. The germline gives CDR1 SQVTM, CDR2 ANQGSEA. This CDR3 spans 13 amino acids. CDR3 region: CSVAQGSNTEAFF. DNA for the CDR3: TGCAGCGTTGCGCAGGGAAGCAACACTGAAGCTTTCTTT.

V is TRBV28 and J is TRBJ2-7; unclear D gene. CDR1 and CDR2 from the germline V gene are MDHEN and SYDVKM. Trimming pared 6 bases from V and 6 bases from J, leaving 12 bases between. The CDR3 is made up of 12 amino acids. This CDR3 is CASSPWRAEQYF. The CDR3 nucleotides read TGTGCCAGCAGCCCGTGGCGCGCCGAGCAGTACTTC.

The chain couples TRBV25-1 to TRBJ1-5; D remains unclear. Germline V gives CDR1 MGHDK, CDR2 SYGVNS. The V end lost 3 bases, the J end lost 3 bases, and 0 bases lay between the germline ends. There are 11 residues in the CDR3. CDR3 bases: TGTGCCAGCAGTGACAATCAGCCCCAGCATTTT. It encodes CASSDNQPQHF. Drawing the rest from reference TRBV25-1 and TRBJ1-5, the complete variable domain is EADIYQTPRYLVIGTGKKITLECSQTMGHDKMYWYQQDPGMELHLIHYSYGVNSTEKGDLSSESTVSRIRTEHFPLTLESARPSHTSQYLCASSDNQPQHFGDGTRLSIL.

The gene calls are TRBV6-5 and TRBJ1-2; D may be TRBD1 (6 bases). Trimming shortened V by 7 bases and J by 5 bases, and 17 bases separated the two germline ends. This CDR3 has 14 amino acids. Germline V gene lookup returns CDR1 MNHEY and CDR2 SVGAGI. The CDR3 protein is CASIVGAKGYGYTF. The CDR3 nucleotides are TGTGCCAGCATCGTGGGGGCTAAGGGGTATGGCTACACCTTC.

The J gene is TRBJ1-3, the V gene TRBV18; 12 nucleotides line up with TRBD1. Germline CDR1 reads KGHSH; CDR2 reads LQKENI. The ends lost 3 bases at V and 2 bases at J; junction bases unmatched: 8. This CDR3 is built from 18 residues. The CDR3 DNA reads TGTGCCAGCTCACCGACCGGGACAGGGGGCCTCACTGGAAACACCATATATTTT. Encoded protein: CASSPTGTGGLTGNTIYF. The full variable domain, completed using reference TRBV18 and TRBJ1-3, is NAGVMQNPRHLVRRRGQEARLRCSPMKGHSHVYWYRQLPEEGLKFMVYLQKENIIDESGMPKERFSAEFPKEGPSILRIQQVVRGDSAAYFCASSPTGTGGLTGNTIYFGEGSWLTVV.

This chain connects TRBV6-5 to TRBJ1-1; 8 nucleotides align to TRBD1. With 6 bases clipped from V and 9 bases from J, the junction kept 12 bases outside the gene matches. This CDR3 is built from 14 residues. CDR1 is MNHEY and CDR2 is SVGAGI in the germline V gene. Written as DNA, the CDR3 is TGTGCCAGCAGCGGGACAGGTCGTATAGAAAAAGCTTTCTTT. Encoded protein: CASSGTGRIEKAFF.

The chain links TRBV5-4 to TRBJ1-6; D is undetermined. The V gene lost 3 bases and the J gene lost 5 bases, with 12 bases spanning the gap. CDR3 length: 15 residues. CDR1 and CDR2 (germline): SGHNT, YYREEE (reference sequence). CDR3: CASSSLREDNSPLHF. In DNA, the CDR3 is TGTGCCAGCAGCTCGCTCCGGGAAGATAATTCACCCCTCCACTTT.

The rearrangement links TRBV27 to TRBJ1-6; TRBD1 aligns across 10 bases. The junction had 5 bases not matched to a gene; V was cut back by 6 bases and J by 3 bases. The length of the CDR3 is 16 residues. Germline V gene lookup returns CDR1 MNHEY and CDR2 SMNVEV (reference sequence). CDR3 protein: CASSRQGALYNSPLHF. The CDR3 DNA sequence: TGTGCCAGCAGCAGACAGGGGGCTCTCTATAATTCACCCCTCCACTTT.

The CDR3 region is CASSFGTELPYNSPLHF. CDR3 bases: TGTGCCAGCAGTTTCGGGACAGAGCTACCCTATAATTCACCCCTCCACTTT. J is TRBJ1-6 and V is TRBV27, with 7 bases lining up with TRBD1. The CDR3 covers 17 residues. Germline loops: CDR1 MNHEY, CDR2 SMNVEV (reference sequence). With V trimmed by 3 bases and J by 2 bases, 7 bases remained unmatched.

The chain carries TRBV7-6 and TRBJ2-2, with D hard to call. Trimming stripped 4 bases from V and 7 bases from J, with 4 bases between. The CDR3 sequence is 11 residues long. From germline, CDR1 is SGHVS and CDR2 FNYEAQ. The CDR3 region has the DNA TGTGCCAGCAGCTGGGACGGGGAGCTGTTTTTT. Translation gives CASSWDGELFF.

The rearrangement links TRBV10-3 to TRBJ1-6; 8 positions match TRBD1. Germline V CDR1 and CDR2: ENHRY, SYGVKD. After removal of 2 bases from V and 7 bases from J, the junction contained 4 bases not matched to a gene. The CDR3 is 15 residues long. The chain's CDR3 is CAISEATGENSPLHF. CDR3 sequence (DNA): TGTGCCATCAGTGAGGCGACAGGGGAAAATTCACCCCTCCACTTT.

The V gene is TRBV5-1, the J gene TRBJ2-2; TRBD1 matches 9 bases. Germline CDR1 and CDR2: SGHRS and YFSETQ. The CDR3 runs to 16 residues. V lost 1 base, J lost 4 bases, and 5 bases stayed unmatched. CDR3 sequence (DNA): TGCGCCAGCAGCTTGACCGGGACAGGGTTCACCGGGGAGCTGTTTTTT. Translation: CASSLTGTGFTGELFF. Full variable domain (missing parts from reference TRBV5-1 and TRBJ2-2): KAGVTQTPRYLIKTRGQQVTLSCSPISGHRSVSWYQQTPGQGLQFLFEYFSETQRNKGNFPGRFSGRQFSNSRSEMNVSTLELGDSALYLCASSLTGTGFTGELFFGEGSRLTVL.

The V gene is TRBV2, the J gene TRBJ1-4; tentatively, D is TRBD1 (6 bases). The germline V and J ends were trimmed by 4 bases and 4 bases, with 13 bases remaining between them. The length of the CDR3 is 15 residues. Germline CDR1 reads SNHLY; CDR2 reads FYNNEI. CDR3 protein: CASSARGRGNEKLFF. The DNA of the CDR3 is TGTGCCAGCAGTGCCCGGGGGCGAGGTAATGAAAAACTGTTTTTT.

The chain recombines TRBV27 with TRBJ2-1; TRBD1 agrees at 9 bases. The V gene end was trimmed by 6 bases and the J gene end by 1 base; junction bases not matched to a gene: 4. CDR1 MNHEY and CDR2 SMNVEV come from the germline V gene (reference sequence). The CDR3 covers 15 residues. CDR3 loop: CASRAGTGSYNEQFF. DNA for the CDR3: TGTGCCAGCAGGGCCGGGACAGGGTCCTACAATGAGCAGTTCTTC.

The gene calls are TRBV3-1 (or the pseudogene TRBV3-2) and TRBJ2-7; D is uncertain. With 4 bases removed from V and 6 bases from J, the gap between germline ends came to 16 bases. There are 14 residues in the CDR3. Germline-derived CDR1 and CDR2 are LGHDT and YNNKEL (reference sequence). The CDR3 sequence is CASSRNLQEGEQYF. CDR3 sequence (DNA): TGTGCCAGCAGCCGGAACTTACAAGAAGGCGAGCAGTACTTC.

The rearrangement links TRBV18 to TRBJ1-1; D is undetermined. The germline V and J ends were trimmed by 0 bases and 1 base, with 9 bases remaining between them. Germline V CDR1 and CDR2: KGHSH, LQKENI. This CDR3 spans 15 amino acids. DNA of the CDR3: TGTGCCAGCTCACCACCGAGTCACCCGAACACTGAAGCTTTCTTT. This sequence encodes CASSPPSHPNTEAFF. Full variable domain (rest looked up from reference TRBV18 and TRBJ1-1): NAGVMQNPRHLVRRRGQEARLRCSPMKGHSHVYWYRQLPEEGLKFMVYLQKENIIDESGMPKERFSAEFPKEGPSILRIQQVVRGDSAAYFCASSPPSHPNTEAFFGQGTRLTVV.

V usage is TRBV30 and J usage is TRBJ1-1; D is perhaps TRBD1 (5 bases). CDR3 length: 14 residues. Looked up from germline, CDR1 is GTSNPN and CDR2 is SVGIG (reference sequence). Trimming shortened V by 7 bases and J by 0 bases, and 15 bases separated the two germline ends. In DNA form, the CDR3 reads TGTGCCTCATCAACTGGGGGAATGAACACTGAAGCTTTCTTT. Its translation: CASSTGGMNTEAFF.

About this clone itself: Other DNA sequences in the same sample also yield this CDR3. The rearrangement uses TRBV12-3 or TRBV12-4 and TRBJ2-7; D gene unclear. This CDR3 is built from 11 residues. Trimming left V 5 bases short and J 4 bases short, with 6 bases between. CDR3 sequence: CASSLGYEQYF. The DNA of the CDR3 is TGTGCCAGCAGTCTAGGTTACGAGCAGTACTTC.

The chain uses TRBV24-1 and TRBJ2-3; D possibly matches TRBD1 or TRBD2 (5 bases each). The germline CDR1 and CDR2 sequences are KGHDR and SFDVKD. The CDR3 sequence is 16 residues long. Trimming removed 3 bases at V and 0 bases at J, with 12 bases between. CDR3 nucleotide sequence: TGTGCCACCAGTGATGGGGACGCGGCTAGCACAGATACGCAGTATTTT. This translates into CATSDGDAASTDTQYF.

The chain carries TRBV27 and TRBJ2-7; 9 bases map to TRBD1. This CDR3 has 14 amino acids. Per the germline V gene, CDR1 is MNHEY and CDR2 is SMNVEV (reference sequence). Trimming removed 4 bases from V and 4 bases from J; junction bases left unmatched: 5. The CDR3 DNA is TGTGCCAGCAGTTCGACAGGGGGAAAGTACGAGCAGTACTTC. The encoded protein is CASSSTGGKYEQYF.

This clone showed up just a few times. The V gene is TRBV7-9, the J gene TRBJ1-1; D is unresolved. The CDR3 runs to 13 residues. In germline, CDR1 is SEHNR, CDR2 FQNEAQ (reference sequence). Trimming cost V 3 bases and J 7 bases, with 12 bases left between them. DNA for the CDR3: TGTGCCAGCAGCTTGGCCGAGCGATATGAAGCTTTCTTT. Translated, it gives CASSLAERYEAFF.

The chain couples TRBV24-1 to TRBJ2-7; TRBD1 aligns across 7 bases. The germline V gene has CDR1 KGHDR and CDR2 SFDVKD. With 5 bases clipped from V and 4 bases from J, the junction kept 1 base outside the gene matches. This CDR3 spans 12 amino acids. The DNA for the CDR3 is TGTGCCACCAGTGCGACAGGGTACGAGCAGTACTTC. Protein: CATSATGYEQYF.

V is TRBV2 and J is TRBJ2-3; 14 bases map to TRBD2. Germline V gene data show CDR1 as SNHLY and CDR2 as FYNNEI. The CDR3 is 17 residues long. V was clipped by 5 bases and J by 6 bases; unmatched bases: 10. CDR3 in amino acids: CASSQTGTSGRRDTQYF. The CDR3 region has the DNA TGTGCCAGCAGTCAAACAGGGACTAGCGGGAGAAGGGATACGCAGTATTTT.

The CDR3 sequence is CASSLWRVSYNEQFF. Written as DNA, the CDR3 is TGTGCCAGCAGCTTATGGCGGGTCTCCTACAATGAGCAGTTCTTC. This chain uses TRBV11-3 with TRBJ2-1; D might be TRBD2 (5 bases). Trimming removed 2 bases from V and 0 bases from J, with 8 bases in between. Germline loops: CDR1 SGHNT, CDR2 YENEEA. The CDR3 length is 15 residues.

CDR3: CASRKWDVSNYGYTF. CDR3 DNA: TGTGCCAGCAGGAAATGGGACGTATCTAACTATGGCTACACCTTC. This rearrangement joins TRBV7-9 to TRBJ1-2; D is possibly TRBD1 (5 bases). Per the germline V gene, CDR1 is SEHNR and CDR2 is FQNEAQ (reference sequence). The CDR3 consists of 15 residues. V gave up 6 bases and J gave up 0 bases, with 14 bases separating them.

The chain uses TRBV11-3 and TRBJ1-3, with no clear D. The CDR3 length is 15 residues. V lost 0 bases and J 2 bases, leaving 8 bases between the germline ends. Germline V gene lookup returns CDR1 SGHNT and CDR2 YENEEA. The CDR3 DNA follows: TGTGCCAGCAGCTTAGAGTCCGGGGCTGGAAACACCATATATTTT. It codes for CASSLESGAGNTIYF.

The chain is built from TRBV28 and TRBJ1-5, with D uncertain. Germline loops: CDR1 MDHEN, CDR2 SYDVKM. The ends were cut back, 5 bases at V and 0 bases at J, with 14 bases in the middle. This CDR3 is 16 amino acids long. For the CDR3, the DNA is TGTGCCAGCAGTCCTCCGAAAGACGGTAGCAATCAGCCCCAGCATTTT. Translating gives CASSPPKDGSNQPQHF.

The chain employs TRBV5-1 and TRBJ2-4; tentative D call: TRBD2 (5 bases). The CDR3 extends over 14 amino acids. CDR1 and CDR2 from the germline V gene are SGHRS and YFSETQ. Trimming took 2 bases from V and 5 from J, leaving 11 bases between them. CDR3 coding DNA: TGCGCCAGCAGCTTCCCGGGGATTGAAAACATTCAGTACTTC. Its translation is CASSFPGIENIQYF.

The CDR3 nucleotides are TGTGCCAGCAGCCAAGGTACGCCTTCAGGGGCGAGCAATCAGCCCCAGCATTTT. Translated, it gives CASSQGTPSGASNQPQHF. This chain joins TRBV4-2 and TRBJ1-5; D possibly corresponds to TRBD1 (6 bases). The CDR3 has 18 amino acids. V was trimmed by 1 base and J by 1 base, leaving 17 bases between them. Per the germline V gene, CDR1 is LGHNA and CDR2 is YNFKEQ.